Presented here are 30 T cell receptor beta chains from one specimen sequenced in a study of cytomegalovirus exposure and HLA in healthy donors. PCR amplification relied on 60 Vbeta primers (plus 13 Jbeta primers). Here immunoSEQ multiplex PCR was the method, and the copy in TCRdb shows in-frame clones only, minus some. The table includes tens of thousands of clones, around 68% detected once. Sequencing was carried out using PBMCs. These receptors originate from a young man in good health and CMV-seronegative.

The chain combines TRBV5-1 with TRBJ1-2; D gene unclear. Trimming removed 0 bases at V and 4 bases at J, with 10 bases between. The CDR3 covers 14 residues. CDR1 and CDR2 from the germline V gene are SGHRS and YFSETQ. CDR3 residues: CASSLEAAPYGYTF. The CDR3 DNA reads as TGCGCCAGCAGCTTGGAGGCAGCGCCCTATGGCTACACCTTC. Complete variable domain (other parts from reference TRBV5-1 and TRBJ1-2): KAGVTQTPRYLIKTRGQQVTLSCSPISGHRSVSWYQQTPGQGLQFLFEYFSETQRNKGNFPGRFSGRQFSNSRSEMNVSTLELGDSALYLCASSLEAAPYGYTFGSGTRLTVV.

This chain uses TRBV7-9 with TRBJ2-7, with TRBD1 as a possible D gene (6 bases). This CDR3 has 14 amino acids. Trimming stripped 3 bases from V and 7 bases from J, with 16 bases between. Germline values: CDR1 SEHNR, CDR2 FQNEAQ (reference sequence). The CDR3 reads CASSFINRAEEQYF. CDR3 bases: TGTGCCAGCAGCTTTATTAACAGGGCGGAAGAGCAGTACTTC.

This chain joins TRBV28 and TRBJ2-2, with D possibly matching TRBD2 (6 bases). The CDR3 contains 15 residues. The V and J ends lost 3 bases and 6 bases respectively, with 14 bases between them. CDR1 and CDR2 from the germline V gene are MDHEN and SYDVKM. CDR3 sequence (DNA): TGTGCCAGCAGTTTCGTCGGGAGCGTGGCCGGGGAGCTGTTTTTT. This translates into CASSFVGSVAGELFF.

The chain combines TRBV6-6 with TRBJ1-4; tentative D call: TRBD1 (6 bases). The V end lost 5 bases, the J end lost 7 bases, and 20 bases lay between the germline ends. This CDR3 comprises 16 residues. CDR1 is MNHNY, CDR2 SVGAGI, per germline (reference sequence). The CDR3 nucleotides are TGTGCCAGCAGTCAGAACCTGGACAGTTCGACTGAAAAACTGTTTTTT. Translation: CASSQNLDSSTEKLFF.

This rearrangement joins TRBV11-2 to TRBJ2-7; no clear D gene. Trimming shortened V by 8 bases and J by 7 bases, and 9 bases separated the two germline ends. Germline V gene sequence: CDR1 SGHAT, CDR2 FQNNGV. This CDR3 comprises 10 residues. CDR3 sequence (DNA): TGTGCCAGCGGAGACGTAGAGCAGTACTTC. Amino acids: CASGDVEQYF.

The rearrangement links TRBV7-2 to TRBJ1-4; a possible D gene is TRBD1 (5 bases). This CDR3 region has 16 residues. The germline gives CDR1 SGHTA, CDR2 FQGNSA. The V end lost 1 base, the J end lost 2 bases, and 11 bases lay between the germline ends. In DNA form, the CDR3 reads TGTGCCAGCAGCTTAGAGCAGGGTCGGACTAATGAAAAACTGTTTTTT. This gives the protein CASSLEQGRTNEKLFF.

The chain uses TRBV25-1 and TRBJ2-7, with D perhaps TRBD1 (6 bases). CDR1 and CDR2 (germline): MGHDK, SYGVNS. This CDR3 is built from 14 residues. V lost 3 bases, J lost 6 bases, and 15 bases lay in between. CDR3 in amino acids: CASSDPTGSLEQYF. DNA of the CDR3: TGTGCCAGCAGTGACCCGACAGGTTCGCTCGAGCAGTACTTC.

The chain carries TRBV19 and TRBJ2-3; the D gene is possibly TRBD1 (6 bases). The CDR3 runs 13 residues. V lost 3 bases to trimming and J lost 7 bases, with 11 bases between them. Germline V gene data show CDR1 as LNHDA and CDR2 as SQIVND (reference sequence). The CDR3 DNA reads TGTGCCAGTAGTATCGCAGGGGCTAATACGCAGTATTTT. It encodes CASSIAGANTQYF.

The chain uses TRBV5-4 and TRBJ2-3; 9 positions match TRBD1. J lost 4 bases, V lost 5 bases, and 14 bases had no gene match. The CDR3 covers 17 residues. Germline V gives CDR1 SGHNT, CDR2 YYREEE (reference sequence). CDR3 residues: CASSKMDRGPPADTQYF. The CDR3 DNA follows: TGTGCCAGCAGTAAGATGGACAGGGGTCCTCCGGCAGATACGCAGTATTTT.

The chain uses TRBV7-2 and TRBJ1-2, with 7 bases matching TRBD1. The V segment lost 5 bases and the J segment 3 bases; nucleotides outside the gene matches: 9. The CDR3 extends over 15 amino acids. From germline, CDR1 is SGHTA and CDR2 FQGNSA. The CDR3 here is CASSPQPGGHYGYTF. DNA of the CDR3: TGTGCCAGCAGCCCCCAGCCAGGGGGGCACTATGGCTACACCTTC.

CDR3 nucleotides: TGCGCCAGCGCTCCCTCACAGGGGTGGAGCACTGAAGCTTTCTTT. Amino acids: CASAPSQGWSTEAFF. The chain joins TRBV4-1 to TRBJ1-1, with TRBD1 matching over 7 bases. Germline CDR1 MGHRA, CDR2 YSYEKL. V dropped 8 bases and J dropped 4; count of bases not matched to a gene: 13. The CDR3 spans 15 residues.

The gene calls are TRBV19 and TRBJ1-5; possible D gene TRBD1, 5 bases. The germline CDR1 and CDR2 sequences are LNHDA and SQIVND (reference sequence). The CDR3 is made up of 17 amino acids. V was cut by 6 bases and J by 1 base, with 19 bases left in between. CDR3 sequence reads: CASSTPNPGVSNQPQHF. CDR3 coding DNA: TGTGCCAGTAGCACACCCAACCCGGGGGTCAGCAATCAGCCCCAGCATTTT.

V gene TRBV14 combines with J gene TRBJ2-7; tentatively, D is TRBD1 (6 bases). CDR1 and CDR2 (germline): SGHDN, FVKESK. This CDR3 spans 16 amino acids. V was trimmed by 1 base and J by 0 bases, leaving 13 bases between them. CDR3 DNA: TGTGCCAGCAGCCAAGTCGGTAGGGGGATCTCCTACGAGCAGTACTTC. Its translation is CASSQVGRGISYEQYF.

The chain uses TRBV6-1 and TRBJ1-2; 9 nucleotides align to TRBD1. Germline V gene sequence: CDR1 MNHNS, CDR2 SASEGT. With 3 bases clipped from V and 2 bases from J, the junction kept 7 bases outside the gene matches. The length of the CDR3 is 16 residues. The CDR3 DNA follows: TGTGCCAGCAGTGATGGGACAGGGTATTCCAACTATGGCTACACCTTC. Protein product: CASSDGTGYSNYGYTF.

Here the CDR3 DNA reads TGTGCCAGCAGCTTGGTCGGTGCCCCATCCTACGAGCAGTACTTC. Its protein product is CASSLVGAPSYEQYF. V usage is TRBV5-4 and J usage is TRBJ2-7; unclear D gene. CDR1 SGHNT and CDR2 YYREEE come from the germline V gene (reference sequence). V lost 0 bases to trimming and J lost 1 base, with 11 bases between them. The CDR3 contains 15 residues. The variable domain in full, completed from reference TRBV5-4 and TRBJ2-7, reads ETGVTQSPTHLIKTRGQQVTLRCSSQSGHNTVSWYQQALGQGPQFIFQYYREEENGRGNFPPRFSGLQFPNYSSELNVNALELDDSALYLCASSLVGAPSYEQYFGPGTRLTVT.

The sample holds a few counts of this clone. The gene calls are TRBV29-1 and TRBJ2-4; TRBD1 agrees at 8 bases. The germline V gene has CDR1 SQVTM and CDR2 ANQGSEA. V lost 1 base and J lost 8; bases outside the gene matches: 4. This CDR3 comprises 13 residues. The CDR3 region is CSVEGDRLDIQYF. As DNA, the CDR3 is TGCAGCGTTGAAGGGGACAGGTTAGACATTCAGTACTTC.

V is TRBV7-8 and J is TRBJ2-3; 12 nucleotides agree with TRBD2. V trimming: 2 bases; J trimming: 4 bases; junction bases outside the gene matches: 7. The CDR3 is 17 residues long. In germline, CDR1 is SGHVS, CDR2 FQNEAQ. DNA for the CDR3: TGTGCCAGCAGCTTACCTCTAGCGGGAGGGCCTGCAGATACGCAGTATTTT. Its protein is CASSLPLAGGPADTQYF.

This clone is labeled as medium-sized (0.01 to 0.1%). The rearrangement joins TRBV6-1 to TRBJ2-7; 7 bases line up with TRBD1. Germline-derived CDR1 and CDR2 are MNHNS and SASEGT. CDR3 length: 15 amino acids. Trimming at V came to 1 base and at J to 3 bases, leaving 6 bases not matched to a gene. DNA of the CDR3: TGTGCCAGCAGTGAAGAGGGGGCAGGGGGCTACGAGCAGTACTTC. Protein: CASSEEGAGGYEQYF.

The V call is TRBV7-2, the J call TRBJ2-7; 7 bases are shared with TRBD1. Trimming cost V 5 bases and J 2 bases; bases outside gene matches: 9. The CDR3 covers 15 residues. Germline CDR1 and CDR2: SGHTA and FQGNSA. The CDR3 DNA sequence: TGTGCCAGCAGCCCCAGGAAGGGGGCAGCCTACGAGCAGTACTTC. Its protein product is CASSPRKGAAYEQYF.

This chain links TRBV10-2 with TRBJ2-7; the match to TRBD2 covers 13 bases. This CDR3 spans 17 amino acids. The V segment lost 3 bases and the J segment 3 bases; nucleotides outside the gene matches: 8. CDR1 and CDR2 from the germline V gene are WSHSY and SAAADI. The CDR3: CASSEGLAGVGFYEQYF. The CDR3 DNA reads TGCGCCAGCAGTGAAGGACTAGCGGGAGTGGGGTTCTACGAGCAGTACTTC.

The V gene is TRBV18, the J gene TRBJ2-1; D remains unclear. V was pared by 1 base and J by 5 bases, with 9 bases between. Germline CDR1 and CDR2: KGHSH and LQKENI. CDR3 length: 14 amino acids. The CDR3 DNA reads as TGTGCCAGCTCACCACGGGCTTCTCACAATGAGCAGTTCTTC. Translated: CASSPRASHNEQFF.

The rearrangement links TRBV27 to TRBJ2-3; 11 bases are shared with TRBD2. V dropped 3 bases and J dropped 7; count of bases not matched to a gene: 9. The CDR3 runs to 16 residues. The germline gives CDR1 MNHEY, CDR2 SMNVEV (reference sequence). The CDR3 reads CASSFAGASGRNTQYF. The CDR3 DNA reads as TGTGCCAGCAGTTTCGCCGGTGCTAGCGGGAGGAATACGCAGTATTTT.

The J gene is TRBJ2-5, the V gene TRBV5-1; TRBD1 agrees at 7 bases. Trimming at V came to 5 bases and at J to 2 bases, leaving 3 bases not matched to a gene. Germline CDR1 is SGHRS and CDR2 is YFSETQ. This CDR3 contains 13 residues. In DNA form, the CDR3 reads TGCGCCAGCAGAGGGGACAGACAAGAGACCCAGTACTTC. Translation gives CASRGDRQETQYF.

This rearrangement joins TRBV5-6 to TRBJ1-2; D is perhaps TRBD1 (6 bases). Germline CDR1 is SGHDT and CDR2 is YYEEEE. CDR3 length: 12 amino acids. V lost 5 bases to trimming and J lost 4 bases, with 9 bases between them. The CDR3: CASRDSLYGYTF. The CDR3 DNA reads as TGTGCCAGCAGGGACAGCCTCTATGGCTACACCTTC.

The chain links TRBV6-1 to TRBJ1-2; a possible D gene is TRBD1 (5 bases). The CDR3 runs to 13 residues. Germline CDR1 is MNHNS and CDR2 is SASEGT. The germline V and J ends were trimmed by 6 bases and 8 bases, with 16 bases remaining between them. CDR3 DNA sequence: TGTGCCAGCAGATCCCCCGGGGGTGGGGGCTACACCTTC. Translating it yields CASRSPGGGGYTF.

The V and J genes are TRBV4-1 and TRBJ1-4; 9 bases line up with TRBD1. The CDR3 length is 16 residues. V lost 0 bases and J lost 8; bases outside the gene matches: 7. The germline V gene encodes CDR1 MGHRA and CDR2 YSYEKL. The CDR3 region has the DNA TGCGCCAGCAGCCAAGAAAAGACAGGGGGGGCAGAAAAACTGTTTTTT. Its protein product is CASSQEKTGGAEKLFF.

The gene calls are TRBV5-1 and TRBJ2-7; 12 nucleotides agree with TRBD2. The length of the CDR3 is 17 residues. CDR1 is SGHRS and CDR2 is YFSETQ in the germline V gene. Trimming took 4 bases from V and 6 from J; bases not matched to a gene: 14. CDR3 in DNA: TGCGCCAGCAGCCCTACCCGCCCGACTAGCGGGAGCTCCGAGCAGTACTTC. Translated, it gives CASSPTRPTSGSSEQYF.

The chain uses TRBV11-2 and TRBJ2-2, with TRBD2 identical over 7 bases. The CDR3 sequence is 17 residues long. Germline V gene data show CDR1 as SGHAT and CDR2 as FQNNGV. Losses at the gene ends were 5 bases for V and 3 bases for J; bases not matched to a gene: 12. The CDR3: CASSRNWEGRYTGELFF. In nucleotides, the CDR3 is TGTGCCAGCAGCCGTAATTGGGAGGGCCGTTACACCGGGGAGCTGTTTTTT. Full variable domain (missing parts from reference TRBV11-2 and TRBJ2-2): EAGVAQSPRYKIIEKRQSVAFWCNPISGHATLYWYQQILGQGPKLLIQFQNNGVVDDSQLPKDRFSAERLKGVDSTLKIQPAKLEDSAVYLCASSRNWEGRYTGELFFGEGSRLTVL.

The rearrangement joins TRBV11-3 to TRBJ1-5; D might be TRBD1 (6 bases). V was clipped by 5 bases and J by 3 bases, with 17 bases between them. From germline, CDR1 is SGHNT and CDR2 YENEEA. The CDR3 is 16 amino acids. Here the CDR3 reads CASSNRRTVDNQPQHF. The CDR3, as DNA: TGTGCCAGCAGCAACAGACGGACAGTTGACAATCAGCCCCAGCATTTT. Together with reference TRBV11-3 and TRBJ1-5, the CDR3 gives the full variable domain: EAGVVQSPRYKIIEKKQPVAFWCNPISGHNTLYWYLQNLGQGPELLIRYENEEAVDDSQLPKDRFSAERLKGVDSTLKIQPAELGDSAVYLCASSNRRTVDNQPQHFGDGTRLSIL.

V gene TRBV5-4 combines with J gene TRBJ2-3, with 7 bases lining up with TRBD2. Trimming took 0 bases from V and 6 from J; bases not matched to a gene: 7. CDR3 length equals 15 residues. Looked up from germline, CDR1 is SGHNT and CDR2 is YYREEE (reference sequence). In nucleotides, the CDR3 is TGTGCCAGCAGCTTGGTGGCCGGGAGGCTGGATACGCAGTATTTT. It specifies CASSLVAGRLDTQYF.